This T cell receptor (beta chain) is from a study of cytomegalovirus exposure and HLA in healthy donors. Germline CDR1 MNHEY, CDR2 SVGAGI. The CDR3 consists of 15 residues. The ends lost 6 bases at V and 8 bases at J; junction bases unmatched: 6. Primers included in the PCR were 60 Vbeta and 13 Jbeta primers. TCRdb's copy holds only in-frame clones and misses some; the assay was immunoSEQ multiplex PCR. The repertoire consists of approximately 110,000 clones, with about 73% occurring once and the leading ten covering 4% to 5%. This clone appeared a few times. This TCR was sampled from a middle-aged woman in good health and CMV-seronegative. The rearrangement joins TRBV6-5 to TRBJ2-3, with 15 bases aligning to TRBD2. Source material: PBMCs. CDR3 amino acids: CASRAGLAGGTTQYF. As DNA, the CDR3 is TGTGCCAGCAGGGCCGGACTAGCGGGAGGGACTACGCAGTATTTT.